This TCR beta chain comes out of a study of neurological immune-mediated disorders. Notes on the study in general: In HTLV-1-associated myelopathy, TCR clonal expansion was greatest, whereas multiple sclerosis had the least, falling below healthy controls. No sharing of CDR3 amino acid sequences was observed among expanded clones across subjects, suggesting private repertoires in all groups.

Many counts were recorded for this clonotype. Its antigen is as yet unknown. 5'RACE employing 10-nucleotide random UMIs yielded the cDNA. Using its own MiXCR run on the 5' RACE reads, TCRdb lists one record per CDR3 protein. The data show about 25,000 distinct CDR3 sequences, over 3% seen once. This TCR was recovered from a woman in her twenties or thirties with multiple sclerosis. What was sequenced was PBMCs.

CDR3 in amino acids: CASSNDISSYNEQFF. The CDR3, as DNA: TGTGCCAGCAGTAACGACATTTCCTCCTACAATGAGCAGTTCTTC. V and J are TRBV12-3 or TRBV12-4 and TRBJ2-1; D not resolved. V lost 5 bases and J lost 0, with 11 bases in between. The CDR3 extends over 15 amino acids.